A selection of T cell receptor beta chains follows, all from one sample in a study of cytomegalovirus exposure and HLA in healthy donors. Clones were sequenced by immunoSEQ multiplex PCR, and TCRdb holds only the in-frame ones, with some missing. The sample lists 90,000 to 120,000 clones, roughly 80% occurring once. Sequenced sample: PBMCs. Receptor source: a female donor in good health and CMV-seropositive. Each CDR3 is given with its conserved first and last residue. D genes are given only for firm matches. Clone size appears in some rows only: once, few, many, or a class for an expanded clone.

J | D | size | length | V | DNA | CDR3
TRBJ1-2 | - | - | 16 | TRBV9 | TGTGCCAGCAGCGTAGGTCAGGGAAGTGGCTCTGGTGGCTACACCTTC | CASSVGQGSGSGGYTF
TRBJ1-1 | - | - | 14 | TRBV18 | TGTGCCAGCTCAGCCAGACAGGCGAACACTGAAGCTTTCTTT | CASSARQANTEAFF
TRBJ2-2 | - | - | 12 | TRBV9 | TGTGCCAGCAGCGTAGCTGTAGGGGAGCTGTTTTTT | CASSVAVGELFF
TRBJ1-1 | - | - | 16 | TRBV4-1 | TGCGCCAGCAGCCAAGATAAGAGGGCGGTGGGCACTGAAGCTTTCTTT | CASSQDKRAVGTEAFF
TRBJ2-5 | - | - | 14 | TRBV6-6 | TGTGCCAGCACCCACTCCCCCAAACGGGAGACCCAGTACTTC | CASTHSPKRETQYF
TRBJ2-4 | TRBD2 | few | 13 | TRBV28 | TGTGCCAGCAGTTTAGGGGGGGAGGACATTCAGTACTTC | CASSLGGEDIQYF
TRBJ1-3 | - | - | 15 | TRBV5-4 | TGTGCCAGCAGCTTGGCCGGGAGCTCTGGAAACACCATATATTTT | CASSLAGSSGNTIYF
TRBJ2-3 | - | - | 13 | TRBV13 | TGTGCCAGCAGCTGGGTCGGGGGAGATACGCAGTATTTT | CASSWVGGDTQYF
TRBJ1-2 | - | - | 13 | TRBV19 | TGTGCCAGTAAGGCGGGGCCTAACTATGGCTACACCTTC | CASKAGPNYGYTF
TRBJ1-2 | TRBD1 | - | 15 | TRBV7-9 | TGTGCCAGCAGCTTAGAGAGAGGGGGCGGCTATGGCTACACCTTC | CASSLERGGGYGYTF
TRBJ2-7 | - | - | 13 | TRBV4-1 | TGCGCCAGCAGCCCGGTCCTAGCCTACGAGCAGTACTTC | CASSPVLAYEQYF
TRBJ1-5 | - | - | 13 | TRBV30 | TGTGCCTGGAGTGGGCAGAACAATCAGCCCCAGCATTTT | CAWSGQNNQPQHF